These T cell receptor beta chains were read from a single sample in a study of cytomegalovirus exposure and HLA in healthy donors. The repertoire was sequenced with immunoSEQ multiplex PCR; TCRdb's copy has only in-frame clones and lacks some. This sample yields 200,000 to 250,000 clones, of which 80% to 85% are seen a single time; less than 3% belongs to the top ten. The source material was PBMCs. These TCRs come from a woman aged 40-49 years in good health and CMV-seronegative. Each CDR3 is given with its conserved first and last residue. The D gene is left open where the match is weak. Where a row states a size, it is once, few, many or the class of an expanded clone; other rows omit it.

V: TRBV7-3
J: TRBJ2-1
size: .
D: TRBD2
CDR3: CASSPGLAGGAEQFF
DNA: TGTGCCAGCAGCCCCGGACTAGCGGGAGGGGCTGAGCAGTTCTTC

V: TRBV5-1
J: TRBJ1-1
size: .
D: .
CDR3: CASSLGREAFF
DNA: TGCGCCAGCAGCTTGGGGCGGGAAGCTTTCTTT

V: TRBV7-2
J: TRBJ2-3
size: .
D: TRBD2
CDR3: CASSLRLAGVADTQYF
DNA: TGTGCCAGCAGCCTACGACTAGCGGGCGTCGCAGATACGCAGTATTTT

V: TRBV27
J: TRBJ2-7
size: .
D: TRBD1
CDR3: CASSLSRGLYEQYF
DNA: TGTGCCAGCAGTTTAAGCAGGGGGCTCTACGAGCAGTACTTC

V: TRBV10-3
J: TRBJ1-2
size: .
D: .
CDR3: CAIRSRDSDYGYTF
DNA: TGTGCCATCCGCTCCCGGGACTCGGACTATGGCTACACCTTC

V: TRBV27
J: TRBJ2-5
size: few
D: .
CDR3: CASSSRSTNRYF
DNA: TGTGCCAGCAGTTCAAGATCGACAAACCGGTACTTC

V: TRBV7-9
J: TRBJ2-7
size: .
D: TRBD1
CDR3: CASSTSQGTDEQYF
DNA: TGTGCCAGCAGCACTTCACAGGGGACGGACGAGCAGTACTTC

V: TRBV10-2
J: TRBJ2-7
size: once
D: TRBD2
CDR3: CASKNPSGGNYEQYF
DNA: TGCGCCAGCAAAAATCCTAGCGGGGGGAACTACGAGCAGTACTTC

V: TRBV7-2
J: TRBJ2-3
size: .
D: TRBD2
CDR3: CASSLAGTSGSTDTQYF
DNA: TGTGCCAGCAGCTTAGCGGGCACTAGCGGGAGCACAGATACGCAGTATTTT

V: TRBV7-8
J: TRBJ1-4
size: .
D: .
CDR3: CATAHARTTNEKLFF
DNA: TGTGCCACCGCCCACGCCAGGACAACTAATGAAAAACTGTTTTTT

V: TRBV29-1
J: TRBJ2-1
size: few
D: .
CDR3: CSVDGLANEQFF
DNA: TGCAGCGTTGATGGTCTAGCGAATGAGCAGTTCTTC

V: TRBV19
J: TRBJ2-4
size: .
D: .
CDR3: CASSPRTGWAQYF
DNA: TGTGCCAGTAGTCCGCGCACAGGATGGGCTCAGTACTTC

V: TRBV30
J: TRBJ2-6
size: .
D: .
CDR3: CAWSEAVLSGANVLTF
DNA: TGTGCCTGGAGTGAGGCGGTCCTCTCTGGGGCCAACGTCCTGACTTTC

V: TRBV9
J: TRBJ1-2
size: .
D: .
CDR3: CASSVDEGRIGYTF
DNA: TGTGCCAGCAGCGTAGATGAGGGGAGGATTGGCTACACCTTC

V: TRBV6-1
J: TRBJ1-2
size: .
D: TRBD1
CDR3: CASSGRQGTNYGYTF
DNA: TGTGCCAGCAGTGGGAGACAGGGCACTAACTATGGCTACACCTTC

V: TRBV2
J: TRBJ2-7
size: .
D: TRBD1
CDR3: CASSGQGARYEQYF
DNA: TGTGCCAGCAGTGGACAGGGGGCTCGGTACGAGCAGTACTTC

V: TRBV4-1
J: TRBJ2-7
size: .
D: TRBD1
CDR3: CASSQAWDRRYEQYF
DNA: TGCGCCAGCAGCCAAGCCTGGGACAGGCGCTACGAGCAGTACTTC

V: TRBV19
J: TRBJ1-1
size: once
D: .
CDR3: CASSASGGARFDTEAFF
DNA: TGTGCCAGTAGTGCCTCGGGGGGGGCCCGTTTTGACACTGAAGCTTTCTTT

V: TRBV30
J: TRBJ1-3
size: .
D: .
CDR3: CAWRSSPGNTIYF
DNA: TGTGCCTGGAGAAGTAGCCCTGGAAACACCATATATTTT

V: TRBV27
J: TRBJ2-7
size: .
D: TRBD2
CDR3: CASSLRLAGGYEQYF
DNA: TGTGCCAGCAGTTTAAGGCTAGCGGGAGGCTACGAGCAGTACTTC

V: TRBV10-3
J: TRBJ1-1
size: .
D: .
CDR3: CATRNFRGENTEAFF
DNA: TGTGCCACCCGAAATTTTCGGGGGGAGAACACTGAAGCTTTCTTT

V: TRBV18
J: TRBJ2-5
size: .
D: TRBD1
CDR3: CASSPATGAQETQYF
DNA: TGTGCCAGCTCACCGGCGACAGGGGCCCAAGAGACCCAGTACTTC

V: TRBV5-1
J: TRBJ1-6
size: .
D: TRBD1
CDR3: CASSSGTGDNSPLHF
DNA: TGCGCCAGCAGCTCGGGGACAGGGGACAATTCACCCCTCCACTTT

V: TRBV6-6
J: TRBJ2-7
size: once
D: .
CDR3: CATQGQTYEQYF
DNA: TGTGCCACCCAAGGACAAACCTACGAGCAGTACTTC

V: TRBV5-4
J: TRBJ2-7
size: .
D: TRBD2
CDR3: CASSFQTSGSYEQYF
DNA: TGTGCCAGCAGCTTCCAGACTAGCGGGAGCTACGAGCAGTACTTC

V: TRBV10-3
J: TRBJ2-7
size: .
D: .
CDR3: CAISATVDEQYF
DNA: TGTGCCATCAGTGCCACAGTAGACGAGCAGTACTTC

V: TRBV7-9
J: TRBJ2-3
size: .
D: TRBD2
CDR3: CASRRHLGGAGGADTQYF
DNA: TGTGCCAGCCGCCGACACCTAGGGGGCGCGGGAGGGGCAGATACGCAGTATTTT

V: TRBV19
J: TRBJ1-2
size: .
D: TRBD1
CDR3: CASKDRDRGYGYTF
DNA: TGTGCCAGTAAAGACCGGGACAGAGGCTATGGCTACACCTTC

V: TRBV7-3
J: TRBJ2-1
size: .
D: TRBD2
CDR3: CASSFSLRTSGYNEQFF
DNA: TGTGCCAGCAGCTTTTCCCTTCGGACTAGCGGCTACAATGAGCAGTTCTTC

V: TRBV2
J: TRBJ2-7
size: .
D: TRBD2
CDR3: CATLLVSGGSYEQYF
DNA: TGTGCCACCCTACTGGTTAGCGGGGGCTCCTACGAGCAGTACTTC

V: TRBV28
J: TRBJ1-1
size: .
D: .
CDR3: CASTLSTEAFF
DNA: TGTGCCAGCACCCTTTCCACTGAAGCTTTCTTT

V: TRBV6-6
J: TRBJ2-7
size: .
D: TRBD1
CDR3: CASRQGATDEQYF
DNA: TGTGCCAGCAGACAGGGGGCGACCGACGAGCAGTACTTC

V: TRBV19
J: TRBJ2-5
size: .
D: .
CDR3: CASSPPSEQETQYF
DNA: TGTGCCAGTAGCCCGCCCAGCGAGCAAGAGACCCAGTACTTC

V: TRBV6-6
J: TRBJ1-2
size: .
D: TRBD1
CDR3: CASSQYRGLNYGYTF
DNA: TGTGCCAGCAGCCAATACAGGGGACTGAACTATGGCTACACCTTC

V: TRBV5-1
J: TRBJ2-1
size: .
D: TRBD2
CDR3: CASSLRAGGADEQFF
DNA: TGCGCCAGCAGCTTAAGAGCGGGAGGGGCTGATGAGCAGTTCTTC

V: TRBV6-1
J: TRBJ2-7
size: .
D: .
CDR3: CASSEGGTPLGEQYF
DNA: TGTGCCAGCAGCGAGGGGGGGACCCCCCTGGGTGAGCAGTACTTC

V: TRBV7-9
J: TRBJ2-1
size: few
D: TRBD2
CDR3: CASSLDAGTSKQFF
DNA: TGTGCCAGCAGCTTAGACGCCGGGACTAGCAAGCAGTTCTTC

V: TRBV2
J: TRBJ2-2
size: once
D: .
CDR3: CASKRLRDSNTGELFF
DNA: TGTGCCAGCAAACGCCTCCGGGACTCAAACACCGGGGAGCTGTTTTTT

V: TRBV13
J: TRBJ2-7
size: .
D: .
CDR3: CASSFRHSTYEQYF
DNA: TGTGCCAGCAGCTTTAGACACTCCACCTACGAGCAGTACTTC

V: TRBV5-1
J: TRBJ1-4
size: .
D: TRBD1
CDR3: CASTSGTGNEKLFF
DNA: TGCGCCAGCACCTCCGGGACAGGGAATGAAAAACTGTTTTTT

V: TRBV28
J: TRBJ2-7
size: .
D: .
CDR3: CASSHQGKVIDEQYF
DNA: TGTGCCAGCAGTCACCAGGGAAAGGTTATCGACGAGCAGTACTTC

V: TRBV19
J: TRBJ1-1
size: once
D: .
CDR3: CASRPRGGRNTEAFF
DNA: TGTGCCAGTAGGCCCCGAGGAGGTCGGAACACTGAAGCTTTCTTT

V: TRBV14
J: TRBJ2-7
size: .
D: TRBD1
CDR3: CASRRGGASSYEQYF
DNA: TGTGCCAGCAGGAGAGGGGGCGCCAGCTCCTACGAGCAGTACTTC

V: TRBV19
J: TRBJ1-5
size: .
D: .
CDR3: CATSWGGWQPQHF
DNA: TGTGCCACCTCCTGGGGGGGGTGGCAGCCCCAGCATTTT

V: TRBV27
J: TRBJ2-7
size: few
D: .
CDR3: CASSRLISSYEQYF
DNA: TGTGCCAGCAGTCGGTTAATTAGCTCCTACGAGCAGTACTTC

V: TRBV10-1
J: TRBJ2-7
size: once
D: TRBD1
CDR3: CASSTGAYEQYF
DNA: TGCGCCAGCAGTACAGGGGCCTACGAGCAGTACTTC

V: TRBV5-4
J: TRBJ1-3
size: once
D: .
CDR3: CASSLTGISGNTIYF
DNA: TGTGCCAGCAGCCTGACAGGAATCTCTGGAAACACCATATATTTT

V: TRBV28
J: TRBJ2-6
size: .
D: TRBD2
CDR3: CASRGGSWVLTF
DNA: TGTGCCAGCAGGGGGGGGTCCTGGGTCCTGACTTTC

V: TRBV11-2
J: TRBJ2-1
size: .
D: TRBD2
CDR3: CASSLTSGYNEQFF
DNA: TGTGCCAGCAGCTTAACTAGCGGATACAATGAGCAGTTCTTC

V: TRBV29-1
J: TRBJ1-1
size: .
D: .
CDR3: CSVSETEAFF
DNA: TGCAGCGTATCGGAGACCGAAGCTTTCTTT

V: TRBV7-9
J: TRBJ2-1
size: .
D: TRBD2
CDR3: CASSSETSGRGDEQFF
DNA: TGTGCCAGCAGCTCCGAGACTAGCGGGAGAGGGGATGAGCAGTTCTTC

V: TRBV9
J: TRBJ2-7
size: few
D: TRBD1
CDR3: CASSVALQGDEQYF
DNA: TGTGCCAGCAGCGTAGCGTTACAGGGGGACGAGCAGTACTTC

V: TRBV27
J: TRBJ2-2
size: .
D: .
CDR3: CASSLLPPWQGTGELFF
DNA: TGTGCCAGCAGTTTACTTCCCCCGTGGCAGGGCACCGGGGAGCTGTTTTTT

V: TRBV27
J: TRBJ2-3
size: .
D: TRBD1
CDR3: CASSLSIDRDTDTQYF
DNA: TGTGCCAGCAGTTTATCGATTGACAGGGACACAGATACGCAGTATTTT